The source of this T cell receptor (beta chain) is a study of Graves' ophthalmopathy and Graves' hyperthyroidism. Study observations and caveats: Blood repertoires reportedly contained most expanded thyroid clonotypes above 0.001 frequency.

The CDR3 covers 12 residues. CDR1 and CDR2 from the germline V gene are MDHEN and SYDVKM. V was shortened by 4 bases and J by 16 bases, with 17 bases between the two germline ends. Lactation, pregnancy, uncontrolled infections and other autoimmune diseases were all grounds for excluding patients. This clonotype was counted at least ten times. Its specificity is not known. RNA transcripts were the template, and TCR beta CDR3 regions were amplified from them. RT-PCR with HTBI primers came first, then second-round multiplex PCR. Each CDR3 protein is one row after TCRdb ran MiXCR on the multiplex PCR reads. The sample has roughly 500,000 distinct CDR3 sequences, around 15% seen once; the top ten hold 9.8%.

The specimen was blood. This TCR derives from a woman in her thirties with Graves' ophthalmopathy. The chain links TRBV28 to TRBJ1-5, with a weak D call TRBD1 (5 bases). As DNA, the CDR3 is TGTGCCAGCAGTTCGCCGGGACCAGGCTTTCATTTT. Amino acid sequence: CASSSPGPGFHF.